This T cell receptor beta chain was recorded in a study of monozygotic twins with cystic fibrosis. Study outcomes and limitations: Co-twins had the most similar V usage for 13 of 16 pairs, J for 8. Unrelated CF individuals shared fewer identical clonotypes than monozygotic CF twins.

Trimming stripped 4 bases from V and 4 bases from J, with 12 bases between. In germline, CDR1 is SGHDT, CDR2 YYEEEE. This CDR3 has 13 amino acids. TCRdb's table, derived via immunoSEQ multiplex PCR, lists solely in-frame clones and lacks some. Of about 32,000 clones in the sample, 92% are singletons; the top ten hold approximately 0.88%. Comment on this clone: Its specificity is not known.

The sequencing sample was made of blood. The clonotype was recovered from a girl aged 2-10 years with cystic fibrosis. V usage is TRBV5-6 and J usage is TRBJ2-7; D might be TRBD2 (5 bases). The chain's CDR3 is CASSGSQEYEQYF. CDR3 in DNA: TGTGCCAGCAGCGGGAGTCAAGAGTACGAGCAGTACTTC.